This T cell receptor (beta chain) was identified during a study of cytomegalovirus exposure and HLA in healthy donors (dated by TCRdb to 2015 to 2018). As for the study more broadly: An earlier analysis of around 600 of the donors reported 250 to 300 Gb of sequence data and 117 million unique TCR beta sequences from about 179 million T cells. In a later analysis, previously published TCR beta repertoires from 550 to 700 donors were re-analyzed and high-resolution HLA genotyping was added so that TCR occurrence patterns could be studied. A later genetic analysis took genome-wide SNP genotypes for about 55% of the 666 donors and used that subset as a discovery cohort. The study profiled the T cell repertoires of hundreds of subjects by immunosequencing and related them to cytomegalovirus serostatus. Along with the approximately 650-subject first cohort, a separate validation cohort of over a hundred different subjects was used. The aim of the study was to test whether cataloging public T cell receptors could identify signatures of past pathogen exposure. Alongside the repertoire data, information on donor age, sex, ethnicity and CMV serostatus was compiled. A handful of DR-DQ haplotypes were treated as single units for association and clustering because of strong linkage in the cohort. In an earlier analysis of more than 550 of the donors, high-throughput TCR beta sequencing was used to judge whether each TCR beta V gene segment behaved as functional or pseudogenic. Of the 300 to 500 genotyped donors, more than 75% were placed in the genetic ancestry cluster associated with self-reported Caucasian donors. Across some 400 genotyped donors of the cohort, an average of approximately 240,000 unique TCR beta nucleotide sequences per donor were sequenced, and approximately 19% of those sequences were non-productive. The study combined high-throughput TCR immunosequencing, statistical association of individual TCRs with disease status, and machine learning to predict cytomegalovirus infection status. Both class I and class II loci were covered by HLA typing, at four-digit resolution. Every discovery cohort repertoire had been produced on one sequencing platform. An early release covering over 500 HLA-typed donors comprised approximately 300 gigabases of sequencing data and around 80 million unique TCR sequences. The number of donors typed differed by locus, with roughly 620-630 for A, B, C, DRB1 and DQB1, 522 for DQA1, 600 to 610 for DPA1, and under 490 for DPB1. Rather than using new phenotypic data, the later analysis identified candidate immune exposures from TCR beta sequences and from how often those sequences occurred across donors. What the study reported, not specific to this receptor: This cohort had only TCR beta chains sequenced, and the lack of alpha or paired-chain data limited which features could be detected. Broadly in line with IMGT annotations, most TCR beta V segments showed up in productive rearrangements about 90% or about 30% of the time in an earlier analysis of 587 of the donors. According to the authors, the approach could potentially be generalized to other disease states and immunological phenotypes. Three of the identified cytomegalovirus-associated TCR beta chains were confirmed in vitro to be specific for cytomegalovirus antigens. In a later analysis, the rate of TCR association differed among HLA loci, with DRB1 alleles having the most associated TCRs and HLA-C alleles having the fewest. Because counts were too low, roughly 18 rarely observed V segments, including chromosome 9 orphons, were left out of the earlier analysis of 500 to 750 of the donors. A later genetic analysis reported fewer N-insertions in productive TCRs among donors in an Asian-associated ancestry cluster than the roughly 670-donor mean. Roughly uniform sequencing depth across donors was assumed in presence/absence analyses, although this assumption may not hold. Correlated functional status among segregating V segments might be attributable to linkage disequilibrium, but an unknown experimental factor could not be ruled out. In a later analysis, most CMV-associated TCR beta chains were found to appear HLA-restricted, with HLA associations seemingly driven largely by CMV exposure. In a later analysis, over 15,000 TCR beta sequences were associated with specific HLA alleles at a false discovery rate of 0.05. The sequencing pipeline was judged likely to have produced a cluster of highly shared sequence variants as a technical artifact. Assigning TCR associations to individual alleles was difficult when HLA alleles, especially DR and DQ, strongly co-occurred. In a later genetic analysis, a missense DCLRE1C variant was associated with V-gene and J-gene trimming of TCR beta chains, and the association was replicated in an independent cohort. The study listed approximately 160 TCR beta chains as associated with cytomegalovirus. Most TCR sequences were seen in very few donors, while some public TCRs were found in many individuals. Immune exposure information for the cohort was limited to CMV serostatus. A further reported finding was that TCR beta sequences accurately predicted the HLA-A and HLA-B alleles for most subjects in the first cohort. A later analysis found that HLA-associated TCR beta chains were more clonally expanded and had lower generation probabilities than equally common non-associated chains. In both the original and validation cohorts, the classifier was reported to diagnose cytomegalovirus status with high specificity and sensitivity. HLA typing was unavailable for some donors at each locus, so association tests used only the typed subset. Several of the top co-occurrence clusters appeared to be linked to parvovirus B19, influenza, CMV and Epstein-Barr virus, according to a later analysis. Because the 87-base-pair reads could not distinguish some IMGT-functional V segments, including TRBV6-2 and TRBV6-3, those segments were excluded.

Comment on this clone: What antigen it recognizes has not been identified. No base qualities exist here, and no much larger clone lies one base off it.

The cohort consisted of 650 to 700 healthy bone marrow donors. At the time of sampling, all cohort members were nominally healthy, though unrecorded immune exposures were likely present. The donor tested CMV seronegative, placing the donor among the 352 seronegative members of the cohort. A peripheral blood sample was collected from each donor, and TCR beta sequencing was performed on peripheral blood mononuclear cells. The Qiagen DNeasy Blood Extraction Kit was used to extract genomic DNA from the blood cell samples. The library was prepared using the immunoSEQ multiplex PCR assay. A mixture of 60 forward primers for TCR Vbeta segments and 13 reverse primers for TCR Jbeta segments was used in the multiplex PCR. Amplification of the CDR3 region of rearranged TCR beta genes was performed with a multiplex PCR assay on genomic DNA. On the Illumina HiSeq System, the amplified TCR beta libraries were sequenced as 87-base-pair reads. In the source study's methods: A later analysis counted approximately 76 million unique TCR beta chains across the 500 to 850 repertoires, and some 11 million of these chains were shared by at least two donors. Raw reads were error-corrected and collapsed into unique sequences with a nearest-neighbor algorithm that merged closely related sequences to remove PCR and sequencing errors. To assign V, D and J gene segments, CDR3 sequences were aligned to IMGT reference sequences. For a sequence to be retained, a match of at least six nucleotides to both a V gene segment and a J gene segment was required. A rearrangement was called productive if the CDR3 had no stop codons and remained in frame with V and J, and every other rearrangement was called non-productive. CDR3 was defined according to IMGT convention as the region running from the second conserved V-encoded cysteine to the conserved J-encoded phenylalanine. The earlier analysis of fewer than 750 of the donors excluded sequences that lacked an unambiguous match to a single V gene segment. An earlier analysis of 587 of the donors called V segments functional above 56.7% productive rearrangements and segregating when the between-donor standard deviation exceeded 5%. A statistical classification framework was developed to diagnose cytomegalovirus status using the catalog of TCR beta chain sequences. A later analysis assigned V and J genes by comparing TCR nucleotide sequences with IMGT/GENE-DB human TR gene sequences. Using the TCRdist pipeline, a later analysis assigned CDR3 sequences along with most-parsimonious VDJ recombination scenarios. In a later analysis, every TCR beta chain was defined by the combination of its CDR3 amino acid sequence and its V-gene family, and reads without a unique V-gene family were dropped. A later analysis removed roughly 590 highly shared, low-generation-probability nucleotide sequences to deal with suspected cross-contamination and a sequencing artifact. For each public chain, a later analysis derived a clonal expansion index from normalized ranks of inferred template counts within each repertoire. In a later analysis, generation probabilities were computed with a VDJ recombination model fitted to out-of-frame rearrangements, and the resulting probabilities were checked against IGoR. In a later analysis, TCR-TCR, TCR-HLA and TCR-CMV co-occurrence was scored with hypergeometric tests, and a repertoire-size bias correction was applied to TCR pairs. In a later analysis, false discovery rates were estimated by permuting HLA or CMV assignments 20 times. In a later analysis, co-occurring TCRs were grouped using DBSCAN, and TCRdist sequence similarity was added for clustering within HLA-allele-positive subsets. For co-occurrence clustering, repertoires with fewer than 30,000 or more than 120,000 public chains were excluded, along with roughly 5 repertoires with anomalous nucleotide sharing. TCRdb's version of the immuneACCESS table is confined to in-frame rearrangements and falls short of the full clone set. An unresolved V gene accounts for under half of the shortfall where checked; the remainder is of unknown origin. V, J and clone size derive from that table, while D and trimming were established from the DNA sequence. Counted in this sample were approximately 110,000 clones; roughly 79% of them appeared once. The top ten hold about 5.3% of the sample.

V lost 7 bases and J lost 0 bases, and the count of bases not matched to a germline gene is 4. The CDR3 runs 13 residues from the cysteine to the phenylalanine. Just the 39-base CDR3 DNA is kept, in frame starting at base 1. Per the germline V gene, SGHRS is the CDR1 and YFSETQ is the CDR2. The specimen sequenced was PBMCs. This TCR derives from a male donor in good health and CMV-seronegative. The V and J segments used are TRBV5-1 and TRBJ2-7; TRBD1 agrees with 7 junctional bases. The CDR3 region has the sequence CASRQGSSYEQYF. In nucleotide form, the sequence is TGCGCCAGCCGACAGGGAAGCTCCTACGAGCAGTACTTC.